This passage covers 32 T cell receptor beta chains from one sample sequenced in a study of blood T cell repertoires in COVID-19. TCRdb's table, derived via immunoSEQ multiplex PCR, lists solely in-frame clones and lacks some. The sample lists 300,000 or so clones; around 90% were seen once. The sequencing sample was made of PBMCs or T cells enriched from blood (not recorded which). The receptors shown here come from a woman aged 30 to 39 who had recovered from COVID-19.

In nucleotides, the CDR3 is TGTGCCAGCAGTGAATCAGGGTCCTCCTACGAGCAGTACTTC. This sequence encodes CASSESGSSYEQYF. This chain links TRBV6-1 with TRBJ2-7; weak D call: TRBD1 (5 bases). Trimming removed 2 bases from V and 0 bases from J, with 8 bases in between. Germline V lookup: CDR1 MNHNS, CDR2 SASEGT. The CDR3 spans 14 residues.

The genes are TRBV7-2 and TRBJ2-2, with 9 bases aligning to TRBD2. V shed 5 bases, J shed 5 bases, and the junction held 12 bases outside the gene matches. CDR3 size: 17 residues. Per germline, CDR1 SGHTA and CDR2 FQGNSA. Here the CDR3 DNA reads TGTGCCAGCAGCAGATGGGGTAGCGGGAGTGGGACCGGGGAGCTGTTTTTT. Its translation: CASSRWGSGSGTGELFF.

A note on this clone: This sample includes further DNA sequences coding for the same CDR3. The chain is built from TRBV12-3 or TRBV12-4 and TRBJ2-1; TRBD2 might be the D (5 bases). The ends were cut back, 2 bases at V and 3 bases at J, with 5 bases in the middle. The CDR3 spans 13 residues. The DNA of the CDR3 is TGTGCCAGCAGTTTAACTAGCTACAATGAGCAGTTCTTC. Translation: CASSLTSYNEQFF.

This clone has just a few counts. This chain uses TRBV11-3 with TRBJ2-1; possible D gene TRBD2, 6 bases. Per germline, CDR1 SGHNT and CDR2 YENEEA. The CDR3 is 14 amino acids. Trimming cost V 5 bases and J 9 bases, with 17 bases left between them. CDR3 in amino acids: CASSPPGDFSEQFF. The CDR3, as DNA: TGTGCCAGCAGCCCACCGGGGGACTTTAGTGAGCAGTTCTTC. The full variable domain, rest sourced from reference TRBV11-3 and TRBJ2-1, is EAGVVQSPRYKIIEKKQPVAFWCNPISGHNTLYWYLQNLGQGPELLIRYENEEAVDDSQLPKDRFSAERLKGVDSTLKIQPAELGDSAVYLCASSPPGDFSEQFFGPGTRLTVL.

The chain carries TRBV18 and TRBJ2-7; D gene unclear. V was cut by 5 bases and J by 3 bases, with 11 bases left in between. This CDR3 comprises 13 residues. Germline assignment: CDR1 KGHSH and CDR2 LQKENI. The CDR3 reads CASSNSWNYEQYF. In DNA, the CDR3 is TGTGCCAGCTCAAACAGCTGGAACTACGAGCAGTACTTC.

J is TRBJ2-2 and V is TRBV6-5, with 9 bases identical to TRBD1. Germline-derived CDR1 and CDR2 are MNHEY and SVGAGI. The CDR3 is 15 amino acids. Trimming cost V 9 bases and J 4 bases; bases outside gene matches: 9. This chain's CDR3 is CASLVGTGTTGELFF. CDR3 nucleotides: TGTGCCAGTCTAGTGGGGACAGGGACCACCGGGGAGCTGTTTTTT.

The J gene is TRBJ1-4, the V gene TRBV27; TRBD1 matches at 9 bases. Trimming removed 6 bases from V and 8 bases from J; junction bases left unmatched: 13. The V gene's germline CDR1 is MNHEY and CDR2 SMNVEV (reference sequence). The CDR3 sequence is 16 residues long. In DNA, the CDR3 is TGTGCCAGCAGCCCCCTTGGGCGGGGACAGGGCGAAAAACTGTTTTTT. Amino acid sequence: CASSPLGRGQGEKLFF.

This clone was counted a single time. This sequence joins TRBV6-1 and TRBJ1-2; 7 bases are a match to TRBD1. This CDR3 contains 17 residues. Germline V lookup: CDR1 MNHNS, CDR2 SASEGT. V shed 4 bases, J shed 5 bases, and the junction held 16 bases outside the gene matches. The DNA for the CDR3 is TGTGCCAGCAGTGCGGCCGCCGAGACAGGGACGGCGTATGGCTACACCTTC. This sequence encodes CASSAAAETGTAYGYTF.

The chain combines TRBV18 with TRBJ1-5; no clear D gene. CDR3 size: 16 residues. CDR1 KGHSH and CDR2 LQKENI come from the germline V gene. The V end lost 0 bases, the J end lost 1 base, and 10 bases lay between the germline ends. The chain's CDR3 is CASSPPSGSSNQPQHF. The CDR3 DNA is TGTGCCAGCTCACCACCGTCCGGTTCAAGCAATCAGCCCCAGCATTTT.

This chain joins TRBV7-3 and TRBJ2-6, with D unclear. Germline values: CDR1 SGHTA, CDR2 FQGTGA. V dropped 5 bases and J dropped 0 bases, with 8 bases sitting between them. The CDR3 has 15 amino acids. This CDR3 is CASSRGDSGANVLTF. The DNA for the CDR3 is TGTGCCAGCAGCCGAGGTGACTCTGGGGCCAACGTCCTGACTTTC.

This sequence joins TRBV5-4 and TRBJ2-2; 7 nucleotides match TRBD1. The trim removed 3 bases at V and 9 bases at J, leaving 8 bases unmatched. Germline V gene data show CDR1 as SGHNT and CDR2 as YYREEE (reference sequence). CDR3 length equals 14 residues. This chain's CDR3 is CASSSRGRLRELFF. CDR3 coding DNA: TGTGCCAGCAGCTCAAGGGGGCGTTTACGGGAGCTGTTTTTT.

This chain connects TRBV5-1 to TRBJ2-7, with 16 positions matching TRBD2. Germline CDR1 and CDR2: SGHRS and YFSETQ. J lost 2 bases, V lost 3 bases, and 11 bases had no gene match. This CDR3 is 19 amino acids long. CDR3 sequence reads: CASSSLGTSGRAGTYEQYF. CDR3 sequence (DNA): TGCGCCAGCAGCTCGCTGGGGACTAGCGGGAGGGCGGGGACCTACGAGCAGTACTTC. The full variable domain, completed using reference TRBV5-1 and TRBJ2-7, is KAGVTQTPRYLIKTRGQQVTLSCSPISGHRSVSWYQQTPGQGLQFLFEYFSETQRNKGNFPGRFSGRQFSNSRSEMNVSTLELGDSALYLCASSSLGTSGRAGTYEQYFGPGTRLTVT.

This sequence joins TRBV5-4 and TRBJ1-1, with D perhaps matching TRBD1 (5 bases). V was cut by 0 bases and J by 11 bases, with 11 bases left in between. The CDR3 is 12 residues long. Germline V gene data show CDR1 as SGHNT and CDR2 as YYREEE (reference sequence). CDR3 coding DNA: TGTGCCAGCAGCTTGGTTGGAGGGGAGGCTTTCTTT. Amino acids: CASSLVGGEAFF. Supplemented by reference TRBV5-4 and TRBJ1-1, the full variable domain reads ETGVTQSPTHLIKTRGQQVTLRCSSQSGHNTVSWYQQALGQGPQFIFQYYREEENGRGNFPPRFSGLQFPNYSSELNVNALELDDSALYLCASSLVGGEAFFGQGTRLTVV.

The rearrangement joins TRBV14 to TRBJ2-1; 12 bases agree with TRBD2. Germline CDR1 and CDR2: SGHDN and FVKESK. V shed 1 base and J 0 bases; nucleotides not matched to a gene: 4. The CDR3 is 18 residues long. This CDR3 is CASSQGLAGGNSYNEQFF. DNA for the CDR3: TGTGCCAGCAGCCAAGGGCTAGCGGGAGGGAACTCCTACAATGAGCAGTTCTTC.

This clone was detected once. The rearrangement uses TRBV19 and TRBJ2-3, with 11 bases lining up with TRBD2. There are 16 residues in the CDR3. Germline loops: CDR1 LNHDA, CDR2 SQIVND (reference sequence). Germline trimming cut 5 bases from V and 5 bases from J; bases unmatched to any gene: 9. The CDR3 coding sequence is TGTGCCAGTAGTTCAATTAGCGGGAGGGAGAGAGATACGCAGTATTTT. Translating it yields CASSSISGRERDTQYF.

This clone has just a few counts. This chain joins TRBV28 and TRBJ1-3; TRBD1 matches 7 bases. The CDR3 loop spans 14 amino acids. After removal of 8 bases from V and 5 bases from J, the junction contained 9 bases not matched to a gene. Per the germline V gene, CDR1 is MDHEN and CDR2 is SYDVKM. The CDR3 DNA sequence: TGTGCCAGCCGACAGGGCCCTGTACGAAACACCATATATTTT. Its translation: CASRQGPVRNTIYF.

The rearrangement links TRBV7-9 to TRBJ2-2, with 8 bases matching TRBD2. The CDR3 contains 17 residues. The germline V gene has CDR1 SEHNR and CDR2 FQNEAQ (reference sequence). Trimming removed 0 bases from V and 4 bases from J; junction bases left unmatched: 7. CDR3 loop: CASSLAWLAGLTGELFF. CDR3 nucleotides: TGTGCCAGCAGCTTAGCGTGGCTAGCGGGCCTCACCGGGGAGCTGTTTTTT.

This CDR3 is CASSPSGGGGQPQHF. Here the CDR3 DNA reads TGTGCCAGCAGCCCATCCGGGGGGGGCGGTCAGCCCCAGCATTTT. The chain is built from TRBV7-9 and TRBJ1-5, with D tentatively TRBD1 (6 bases). The V and J ends lost 5 bases and 6 bases respectively, with 17 bases between them. The germline V gene encodes CDR1 SEHNR and CDR2 FQNEAQ (reference sequence). The length of the CDR3 is 15 residues.

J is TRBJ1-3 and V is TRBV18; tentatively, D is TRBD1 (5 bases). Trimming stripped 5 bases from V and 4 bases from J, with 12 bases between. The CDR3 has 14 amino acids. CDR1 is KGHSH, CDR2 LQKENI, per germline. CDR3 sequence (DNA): TGTGCCAGCTCAGCAACGGACACCGGAAACACCATATATTTT. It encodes CASSATDTGNTIYF.

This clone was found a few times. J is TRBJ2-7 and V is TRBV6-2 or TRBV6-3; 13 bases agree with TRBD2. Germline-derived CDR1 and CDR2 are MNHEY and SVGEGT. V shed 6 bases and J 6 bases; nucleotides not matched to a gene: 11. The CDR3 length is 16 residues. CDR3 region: CASSPGLAGAWVEQYF. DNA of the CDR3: TGTGCCAGCAGCCCCGGACTAGCGGGAGCCTGGGTCGAGCAGTACTTC.

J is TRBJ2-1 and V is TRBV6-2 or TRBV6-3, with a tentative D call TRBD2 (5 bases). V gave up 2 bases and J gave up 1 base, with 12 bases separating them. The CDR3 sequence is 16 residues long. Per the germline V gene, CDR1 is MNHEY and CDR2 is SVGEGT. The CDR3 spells CASSYRRAGSYNEQFF. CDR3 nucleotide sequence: TGTGCCAGCAGTTACCGGCGGGCTGGATCCTACAATGAGCAGTTCTTC.

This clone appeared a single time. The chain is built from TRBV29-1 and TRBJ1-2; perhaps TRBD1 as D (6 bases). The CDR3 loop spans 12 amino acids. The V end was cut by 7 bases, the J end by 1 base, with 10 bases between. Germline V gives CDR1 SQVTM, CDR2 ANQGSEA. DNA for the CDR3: TGCAGCGCCGTAGGGGGTAACTATGGCTACACCTTC. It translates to CSAVGGNYGYTF.

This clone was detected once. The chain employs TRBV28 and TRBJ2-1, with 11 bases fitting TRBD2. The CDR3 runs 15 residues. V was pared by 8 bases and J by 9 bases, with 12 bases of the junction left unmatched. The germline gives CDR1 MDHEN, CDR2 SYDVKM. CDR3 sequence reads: CASSRSGRAFGEQFF. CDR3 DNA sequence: TGTGCCAGCTCTCGTAGCGGGAGGGCCTTCGGTGAGCAGTTCTTC.

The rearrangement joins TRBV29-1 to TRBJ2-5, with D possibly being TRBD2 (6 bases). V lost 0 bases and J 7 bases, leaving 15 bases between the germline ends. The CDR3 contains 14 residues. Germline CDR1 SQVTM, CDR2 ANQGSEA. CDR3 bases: TGCAGCGTTGAAGAGTCGAGAGTAGCGGCGACCCAGTACTTC. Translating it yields CSVEESRVAATQYF.

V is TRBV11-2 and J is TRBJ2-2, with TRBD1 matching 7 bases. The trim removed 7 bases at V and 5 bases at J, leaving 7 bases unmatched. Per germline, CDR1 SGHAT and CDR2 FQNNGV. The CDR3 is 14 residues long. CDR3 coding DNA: TGTGCCAGCACAACGGGACAGTCTACCGGGGAGCTGTTTTTT. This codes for CASTTGQSTGELFF.

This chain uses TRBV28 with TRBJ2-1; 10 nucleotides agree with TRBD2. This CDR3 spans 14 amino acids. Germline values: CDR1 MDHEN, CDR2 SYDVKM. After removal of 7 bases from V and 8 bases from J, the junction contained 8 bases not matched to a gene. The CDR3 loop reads CASNVLAGAYEQFF. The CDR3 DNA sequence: TGTGCCAGCAACGTTCTAGCGGGAGCCTATGAGCAGTTCTTC.

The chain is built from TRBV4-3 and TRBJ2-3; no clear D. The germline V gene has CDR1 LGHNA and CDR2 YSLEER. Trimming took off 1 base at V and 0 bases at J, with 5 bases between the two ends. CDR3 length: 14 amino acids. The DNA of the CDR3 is TGCGCCAGCAGCCAAGCGGAGAGCACAGATACGCAGTATTTT. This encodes CASSQAESTDTQYF.

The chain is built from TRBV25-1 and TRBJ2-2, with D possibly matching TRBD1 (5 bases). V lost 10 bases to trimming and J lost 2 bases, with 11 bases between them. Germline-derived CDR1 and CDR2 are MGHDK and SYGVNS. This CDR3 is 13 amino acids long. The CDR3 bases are TGTGCCACCGGAAGGGGCAACACCGGGGAGCTGTTTTTT. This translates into CATGRGNTGELFF.

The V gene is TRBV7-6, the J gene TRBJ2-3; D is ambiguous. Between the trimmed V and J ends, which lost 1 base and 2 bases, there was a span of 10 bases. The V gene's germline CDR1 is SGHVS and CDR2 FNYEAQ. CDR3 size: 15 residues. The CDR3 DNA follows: TGTGCCAGCAGCTTAGGGGCTGGGCCCACAGATACGCAGTATTTT. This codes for CASSLGAGPTDTQYF.

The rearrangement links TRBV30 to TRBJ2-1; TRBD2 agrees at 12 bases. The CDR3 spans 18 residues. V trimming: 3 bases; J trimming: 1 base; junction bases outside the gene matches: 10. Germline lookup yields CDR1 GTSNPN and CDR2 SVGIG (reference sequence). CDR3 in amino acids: CAWRLRRTSGKSYNEQFF. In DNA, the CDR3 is TGTGCCTGGAGATTAAGGCGGACTAGCGGGAAGTCCTACAATGAGCAGTTCTTC.

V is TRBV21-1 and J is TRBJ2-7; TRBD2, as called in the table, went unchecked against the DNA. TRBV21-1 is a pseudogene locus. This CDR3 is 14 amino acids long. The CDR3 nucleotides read TGTGCCAGCCGGGGCTCTAGCGGCTCCTACGAGCAGTACTTC. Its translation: CASRGSSGSYEQYF.

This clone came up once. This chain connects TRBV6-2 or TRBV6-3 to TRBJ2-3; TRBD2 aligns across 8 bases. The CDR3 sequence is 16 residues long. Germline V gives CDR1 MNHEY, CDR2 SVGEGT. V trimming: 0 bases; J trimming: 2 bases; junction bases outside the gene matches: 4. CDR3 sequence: CASSYSATSATDTQYF. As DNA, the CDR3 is TGTGCCAGCAGTTACTCCGCGACTAGCGCCACAGATACGCAGTATTTT.